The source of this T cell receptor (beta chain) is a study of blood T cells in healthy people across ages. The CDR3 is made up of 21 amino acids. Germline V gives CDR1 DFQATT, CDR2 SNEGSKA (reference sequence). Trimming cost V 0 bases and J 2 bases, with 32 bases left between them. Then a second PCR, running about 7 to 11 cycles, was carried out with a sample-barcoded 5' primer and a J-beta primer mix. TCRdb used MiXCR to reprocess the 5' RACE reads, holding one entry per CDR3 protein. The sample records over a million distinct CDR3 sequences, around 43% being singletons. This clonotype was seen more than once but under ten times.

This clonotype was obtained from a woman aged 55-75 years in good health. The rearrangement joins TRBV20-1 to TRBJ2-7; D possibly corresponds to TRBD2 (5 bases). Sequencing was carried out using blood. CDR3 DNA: TGCAGTGCTAGAGATCCCCGGAGCGAGGGCCCCGGACTTCTTTCGGCCTACGAGCAGTACTTC. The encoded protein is CSARDPRSEGPGLLSAYEQYF.